One sample yielded the 20 T cell receptor beta chains listed below, sequenced in a study of blood T cells in healthy people across ages. Alongside a J-beta primer mix, a sample-barcoded 5' primer served in a second PCR lasting about 6 to 11 cycles. TCRdb re-analysed the 5' RACE reads in MiXCR, keeping a single row per CDR3 protein. The table includes about 720,000 distinct CDR3 sequences, 20% to 30% detected once. The same sample was also used in a study of T cells of mothers and their children.

The sample consisted of blood. These receptors originate from a boy between 10 and 17 years old in good health.

The chain carries TRBV5-1 and TRBJ2-3, with a weak D call TRBD2 (5 bases). The germline CDR1 and CDR2 sequences are SGHRS and YFSETQ. Deletions cut 3 bases from V and 8 bases from J, with 13 bases between. The CDR3 sequence is 13 residues long. The CDR3 protein is CASSWGELATQYF. Written as DNA, the CDR3 is TGCGCCAGCAGCTGGGGAGAACTGGCTACGCAGTATTTT.

This clonotype was seen more than once but under ten times. The J gene is TRBJ1-1, the V gene TRBV27, with D maybe TRBD1 (6 bases). Trimming took 6 bases from V and 5 from J, leaving 22 bases between them. This CDR3 contains 16 residues. In germline, CDR1 is MNHEY, CDR2 SMNVEV (reference sequence). CDR3 amino acids: CASSYTRGGPGTEAFF. The CDR3 DNA is TGTGCCAGCAGCTATACCCGGGGGGGGCCGGGGACTGAAGCTTTCTTT.

The V call is TRBV20-1, the J call TRBJ2-2, with D perhaps matching TRBD2 (5 bases). Germline CDR1 DFQATT, CDR2 SNEGSKA (reference sequence). Trimming pared 2 bases from V and 8 bases from J, leaving 18 bases between. This CDR3 comprises 15 residues. CDR3: CSARSGFRRSGELFF. CDR3 bases: TGCAGTGCTAGATCGGGGTTCCGGAGGAGTGGGGAGCTGTTTTTT.

The chain couples TRBV6-5 to TRBJ1-1, with D possibly being TRBD1 (5 bases). The CDR3 has 13 residues. Germline CDR1 is MNHEY and CDR2 is SVGAGI. V shed 4 bases and J shed 7 bases, with 13 bases lying between them. CDR3 region: CASSLMGDDEAFF. DNA of the CDR3: TGTGCCAGCAGTTTAATGGGGGATGATGAAGCTTTCTTT.

The chain recombines TRBV2 with TRBJ2-2, with a weak D call TRBD2 (6 bases). Trimming shortened V by 6 bases and J by 4 bases, and 9 bases separated the two germline ends. The CDR3 totals 13 residues. CDR1 SNHLY and CDR2 FYNNEI come from the germline V gene. CDR3 residues: CASSGSGTGELFF. DNA for the CDR3: TGTGCCAGCAGCGGGAGTGGCACCGGGGAGCTGTTTTTT.

This sequence joins TRBV12-3 or TRBV12-4 and TRBJ1-4; no firm D call. CDR3 length: 14 amino acids. Trimming pared 5 bases from V and 7 bases from J, leaving 14 bases between. CDR3 bases: TGTGCCAGCAGTAATACGGTTTCCCCTGAAAAACTGTTTTTT. This codes for CASSNTVSPEKLFF.

The rearrangement uses TRBV29-1 and TRBJ2-1, with 11 bases that match TRBD1. The CDR3 has 15 residues. The trim removed 4 bases at V and 8 bases at J, leaving 10 bases unmatched. Germline-derived CDR1 and CDR2 are SQVTM and ANQGSEA. This CDR3 reads CSVVKWGQGVDEQFF. CDR3 in DNA: TGCAGCGTTGTGAAATGGGGACAGGGGGTGGATGAGCAGTTCTTC.

The DNA of the CDR3 is TGTGCCAGCAGCCTAGGCTTAAGGCCAGCAACTAATGAAAAACTGTTTTTT. It encodes CASSLGLRPATNEKLFF. This chain joins TRBV12-3 or TRBV12-4 and TRBJ1-4; D call uncertain. The germline V and J ends were trimmed by 6 bases and 0 bases, with 17 bases remaining between them. This CDR3 is 17 amino acids long.

The V and J genes are TRBV27 and TRBJ2-5, with D tentatively TRBD2 (5 bases). The germline gives CDR1 MNHEY, CDR2 SMNVEV (reference sequence). The length of the CDR3 is 14 residues. The ends were cut back, 4 bases at V and 6 bases at J, with 15 bases in the middle. CDR3 bases: TGTGCCAGCAGTTCACCGGGGTTTAGAAAGACCCAGTACTTC. Translation: CASSSPGFRKTQYF.

This chain uses TRBV27 with TRBJ2-7, with 8 bases aligning to TRBD1. Germline loops: CDR1 MNHEY, CDR2 SMNVEV (reference sequence). This CDR3 contains 14 residues. The ends lost 3 bases at V and 7 bases at J; junction bases unmatched: 8. The CDR3 nucleotides are TGTGCCAGCAGTTTTTGGCGACAGGGGCTTGAGCAGTACTTC. Translating gives CASSFWRQGLEQYF.

This chain joins TRBV7-3 and TRBJ2-5, with D tentatively TRBD2 (6 bases). V dropped 5 bases and J dropped 7 bases, with 14 bases sitting between them. The CDR3 consists of 13 residues. Germline V CDR1 and CDR2: SGHTA, FQGTGA. For the CDR3, the DNA is TGTGCCAGCAGCCGGGACTCGGCGGGGACCCAGTACTTC. This sequence encodes CASSRDSAGTQYF.

A word on this clonotype: At one boundary the junction diverges from the germline segment, which might be a read error. V and J are TRBV28 and TRBJ2-1, with D perhaps matching TRBD1 (5 bases). In germline, CDR1 is MDHEN, CDR2 SYDVKM. This CDR3 is built from 11 residues. The CDR3 loop is CASSCRATRYF. CDR3 DNA: TGTGCCAGCAGTTGCAGGGCCACGAGGTACTTC.

This chain connects TRBV3-1 to TRBJ1-2; unclear D gene. There are 13 residues in the CDR3. Germline V gene lookup returns CDR1 LGHDT and CDR2 YNNKEL (reference sequence). With 5 bases removed from V and 7 bases from J, the gap between germline ends came to 14 bases. The CDR3 DNA reads TGTGCCAGCAGCGCGCAGAGGGATGGTGGCTACACCTTC. Translation: CASSAQRDGGYTF.

This clonotype turned up a few times. This chain connects TRBV9 to TRBJ2-1; D unresolved. The CDR3 spans 15 residues. Germline V gene lookup returns CDR1 SGDLS and CDR2 YYNGEE. The germline V and J ends were trimmed by 0 bases and 0 bases, with 7 bases remaining between them. The CDR3 sequence is CASSVEPLSYNEQFF. Written as DNA, the CDR3 is TGTGCCAGCAGCGTAGAACCCCTCTCCTACAATGAGCAGTTCTTC.

This chain connects TRBV4-2 to TRBJ2-2; no reliable D call. V was clipped by 0 bases and J by 3 bases, with 5 bases between them. CDR3 size: 14 residues. The V gene's germline CDR1 is LGHNA and CDR2 YNFKEQ. The CDR3 DNA reads as TGTGCCAGCAGCCAAGAGGCCCACACCGGGGAGCTGTTTTTT. Amino acids: CASSQEAHTGELFF.

The J gene is TRBJ1-1, the V gene TRBV5-1, with D uncertain. Trimming left V 4 bases short and J 4 bases short, with 17 bases between. The CDR3 runs to 15 residues. CDR1 and CDR2 (germline): SGHRS, YFSETQ. Written as DNA, the CDR3 is TGCGCCAGCAGCCTTACCCCGGGAGCGGTCACTGAAGCTTTCTTT. This sequence encodes CASSLTPGAVTEAFF.

In its sample, this clonotype was seen a few times. The V gene is TRBV28, the J gene TRBJ2-7; possible D gene TRBD1, 6 bases. The CDR3 has 13 amino acids. Trimming cost V 11 bases and J 2 bases, with 16 bases left between them. Germline CDR1 and CDR2: MDHEN and SYDVKM. CDR3 DNA sequence: TGTGCCTCCGGCAGGGGTCATCCCTACGAGCAGTACTTC. This codes for CASGRGHPYEQYF.

The chain couples TRBV20-1 to TRBJ2-5; 8 nucleotides match TRBD1. The DNA matches TRBJ2-1 better at its end, which makes the J call doubtful. Per the germline V gene, CDR1 is DFQATT and CDR2 is SNEGSKA (reference sequence). This CDR3 region has 20 residues. The CDR3, as DNA: TGCAGTGCTAGAGCGTATTATGTGCAGGGGGCAACTATAGGATCGACTGAGCAGTTCTTC. Translating it yields CSARAYYVQGATIGSTEQFF.

This clonotype was seen a handful of times. CDR3 sequence: CATLSGIGGYTF. CDR3 nucleotides: TGTGCCACCCTCTCTGGCATCGGTGGCTACACCTTC. V gene TRBV28 combines with J gene TRBJ1-2; no firm D call. Trimming took 10 bases from V and 7 from J, leaving 16 bases between them. Germline V gene lookup returns CDR1 MDHEN and CDR2 SYDVKM. The CDR3 has 12 amino acids.

The sample holds a few counts of this clonotype. The chain has TRBV5-6 and TRBJ2-7, with D maybe TRBD2 (6 bases). The CDR3 contains 14 residues. V lost 4 bases to trimming and J lost 4 bases, with 15 bases between them. Germline loops: CDR1 SGHDT, CDR2 YYEEEE. Here the CDR3 reads CASSLPGLGYEQYF. In DNA, the CDR3 is TGTGCCAGCAGCCTTCCGGGACTCGGATACGAGCAGTACTTC. The variable domain in full, with the rest retrieved from reference TRBV5-6 and TRBJ2-7, is DAGVTQSPTHLIKTRGQQVTLRCSPKSGHDTVSWYQQALGQGPQFIFQYYEEEERQRGNFPDRFSGHQFPNYSSELNVNALLLGDSALYLCASSLPGLGYEQYFGPGTRLTVT.